One and the same sample provided the 3 T cell receptor beta chains below, sequenced in a study of technical replicates of blood from a handful of donors (dated by TCRdb to about 2017). Library preparation was by the immunoSEQ multiplex PCR assay. Drawn from immuneACCESS, this table holds only the in-frame rearrangements with V and J called that TCRdb kept. Clones are partly lost; checked studies trace under half to an unresolved V gene and leave the rest unexplained. Counted in this sample were about 81,000 clones; approximately 96% of them appeared once. The ten largest make up 0.2% of the sample. The sequenced material came from T cells isolated from PBMCs. The receptors originated from a human donor in good health.

The chain links TRBV7-9 to TRBJ2-3, with TRBD2 matching 10 bases. The CDR3 loop spans 15 amino acids. The J segment lost 3 bases and the V segment lost 3 bases, leaving 3 bases of the junction unmatched. The germline CDR1 and CDR2 sequences are SEHNR and FQNEAQ (reference sequence). The CDR3 spells CASSLLAGVTDTQYF. The CDR3, as DNA: TGTGCCAGCAGCTTGCTAGCGGGGGTGACAGATACGCAGTATTTT.

J is TRBJ1-2 and V is TRBV18; 9 bases are shared with TRBD1. The junction had 4 bases not matched to a gene; V was cut back by 2 bases and J by 0 bases. CDR3 length: 16 amino acids. Per germline, CDR1 KGHSH and CDR2 LQKENI. CDR3 loop: CASSPGTGLANYGYTF. CDR3 in DNA: TGTGCCAGCTCACCAGGGACAGGGCTAGCTAACTATGGCTACACCTTC.

This chain connects TRBV29-1 to TRBJ2-6; the D gene is possibly TRBD2 (5 bases). Trimming shortened V by 4 bases and J by 0 bases, and 16 bases separated the two germline ends. Germline V gene data show CDR1 as SQVTM and CDR2 as ANQGSEA. This CDR3 spans 17 amino acids. CDR3 DNA sequence: TGCAGCGTTGTGGGAGAAAGCCGACCCTCTGGGGCCAACGTCCTGACTTTC. It encodes CSVVGESRPSGANVLTF.